This T cell receptor (beta chain) was captured in a study of vaccination and CD4 T cells after COVID-19. Cultured CD4+ T cell DNA underwent sequencing with the Oncomine TCR Beta short-read assay. TCRdb itself ran the PCR reads through MiXCR, one entry per CDR3 protein. The sample carries several thousand distinct CDR3 sequences, approximately 31% recorded once. Specified treatment: approximately nine-day PBMC culture with coronavirus spike peptide pools or control peptides (ViraFEST assay). CD4+ T cells of the unexposed donor were collected before the COVID-19 pandemic (2011-2018). This clonotype ranks as large. Its antigen is not known. The TCR sequence derives from a human donor in good health. Input material: CD4+ T cells from blood, cultured in vitro.

CDR3 DNA: TGTGCCAGCGGGCCGGGGAGCGGGGGCCACGAGCAGTACTTC. Its protein is CASGPGSGGHEQYF. This chain uses TRBV6-2 or TRBV6-3 with TRBJ2-7, with 8 bases aligning to TRBD2. V trimming: 8 bases; J trimming: 5 bases; junction bases outside the gene matches: 11. The CDR3 is 14 residues long. Germline CDR1 reads MNHEY; CDR2 reads SVGEGT.